This T cell receptor (beta chain) was found in a study of graft-versus-host responses after intestinal transplantation. Sequencing used immunoSEQ multiplex PCR; TCRdb keeps in-frame clones, though not all of them. The data hold some 22,000 clones, with around 54% observed a single time. CDR3 length: 13 residues. Germline V lookup: CDR1 MNHEY, CDR2 SVGAGI. With 4 bases clipped from V and 15 bases from J, the junction kept 12 bases outside the gene matches. The TCR sequence derives from a human patient who received an intestinal transplant. The sample consisted of alloreactive CD4+ T cells from a mixed lymphocyte reaction culture, taken before intestinal transplant. Specified subset: CFSE-low proliferating T cells sorted from roughly six-day pre-transplant mixed lymphocyte reaction (GvH or HvG direction). The V and J genes are TRBV6-5 and TRBJ2-1; 7 nucleotides line up with TRBD1. For the CDR3, the DNA is TGTGCCAGCAGTTCGATTTCAGGGGGAGAGGGGTTCTTC. Amino acid sequence: CASSSISGGEGFF.